This section outlines one T cell receptor (beta chain) sequence together with its context. The antigen is not known. TCRdb re-derived calls from the reads in MiXCR, one entry per CDR3 protein. The sample shows 400,000 or so distinct CDR3 sequences, 15% to 20% of them seen only once. The data stem from a study of T cell repertoires in cytomegalovirus infection. Background on the study: Public TCR beta signatures indicated both CMV infection and matching HLA type.

Germline values: CDR1 ENHRY, CDR2 SYGVKD. The CDR3 consists of 14 residues. With V trimmed by 3 bases and J by 4 bases, 3 bases remained unmatched. The study's findings and limits: The ex vivo response showed dominance by HLA-C-restricted CMV-specific TCR beta clonotypes.

Specimen: PBMCs. This TCR derives from a human donor in good health (CMV status not recorded). Some clones in this sample may be carry-over from other donors' samples. This chain links TRBV10-3 with TRBJ2-7; 10 bases are a match to TRBD2. DNA for the CDR3: TGTGCCATCAGTGATCCAGCGGGGGGGTACGAGCAGTACTTC. Its translation is CAISDPAGGYEQYF.